The clone carrying this T cell receptor (beta chain) was recorded at least ten times. The source of the sample is a study of blood T cell repertoires in COVID-19. In the authors' workflow: It was from reference gene primer amplification that nucleated cell counts were estimated. Some clones are missing from TCRdb's copy, which holds only in-frame ones; the method was immunoSEQ multiplex PCR. V and J calls and clone size are those listed in that table; D and trimming were worked out from the DNA. This sample has more than 250,000 clones, with nearly 90% found just once. In germline, CDR1 is SGHVS, CDR2 FQNEAQ. This CDR3 region has 16 residues. The ends were cut back, 0 bases at V and 5 bases at J, with 16 bases in the middle.

This clonotype originated in a human donor in a cohort sampled during active COVID-19. Sequences were obtained from peripheral blood. This chain connects TRBV7-8 to TRBJ1-2; D remains ambiguous. CDR3 DNA sequence: TGTGCCAGCAGCTTAGCCCGAGGAGGGCTTCGATATGGCTACACCTTC. Its translation: CASSLARGGLRYGYTF.